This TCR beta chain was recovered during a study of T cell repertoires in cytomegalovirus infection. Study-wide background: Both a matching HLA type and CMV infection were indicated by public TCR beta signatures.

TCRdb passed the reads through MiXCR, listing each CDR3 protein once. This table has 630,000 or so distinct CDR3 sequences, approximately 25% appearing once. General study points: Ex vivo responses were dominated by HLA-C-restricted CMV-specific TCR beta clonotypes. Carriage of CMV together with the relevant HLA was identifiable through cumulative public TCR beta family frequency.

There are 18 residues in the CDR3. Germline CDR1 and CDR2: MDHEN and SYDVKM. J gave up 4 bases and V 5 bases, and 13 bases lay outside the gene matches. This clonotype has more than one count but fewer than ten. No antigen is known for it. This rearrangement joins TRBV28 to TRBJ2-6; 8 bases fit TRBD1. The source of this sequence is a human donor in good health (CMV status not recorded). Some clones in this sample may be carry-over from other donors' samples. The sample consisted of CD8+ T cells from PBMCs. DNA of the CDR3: TGTGCCAGCAGTCCATCACACAACAGGGGGTCCGGGGCCAACGTCCTGACTTTC. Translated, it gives CASSPSHNRGSGANVLTF.